This entry features one T cell receptor beta chain sequence. One base away lies a much larger clone, so this may be a sequencing read error. The sample originates from a study of T-cell reconstitution after alpha-beta-depleted transplantation in children. The germline gives CDR1 SGHAT, CDR2 FQNNGV. The length of the CDR3 is 20 residues. Unique molecular identifiers were built into the TCRbeta library. TCRdb called the PCR reads again in MiXCR, with one record for every CDR3 protein. The sample includes a few hundred thousand distinct CDR3 sequences, about 9.4% seen only once; the top ten take approximately 2.3%.

The chain joins TRBV11-2 to TRBJ2-4; TRBD1 matches 9 bases. This TCR came from a human donor who donated a stem cell graft to a child with acute lymphoblastic leukemia. The starting material was PBMCs from the stem cell graft donor, obtained from the stem cell graft. The CDR3 nucleotides are TGTGCCAGCAGCCTCCTCCCGGGACAGGGTAGGGGGACTGCCAAAAACAGTCAGTACTTC. Translating it yields CASSLLPGQGRGTAKNSQYF.